These 14 T cell receptor beta chains were sequenced from one sample in a study of Ad26.COV2.S vaccination and SARS-CoV-2 variants. Sequencing was performed with immunoSEQ multiplex PCR; in TCRdb, only in-frame clones are kept and a portion is missing. The sample yields roughly 350,000 clones, around 86% seen once. Indicated treatment: 15 to 20 received Ad26.COV2.S at low or high dose, single or two shots; about 5 received placebo; per-sample allocation not given. All samples were drawn on day 63, counting from the first vaccine or placebo injection. This specimen was peripheral blood, taken in a trial of Ad26.COV2.S vaccine versus placebo. All receptors derive from a person between 18 and 60 years old who received the Ad26.COV2.S COVID-19 vaccine or a placebo.

V gene TRBV18 combines with J gene TRBJ2-3; 11 bases fit TRBD1. The V gene's germline CDR1 is KGHSH and CDR2 LQKENI. The CDR3 totals 15 residues. Unmatched junction bases numbered 3, after V lost 3 bases and J lost 4 bases. The CDR3 loop reads CASSPGQGDADTQYF. CDR3 sequence (DNA): TGTGCCAGCTCACCGGGACAGGGGGACGCAGATACGCAGTATTTT.

This chain links TRBV19 with TRBJ2-1; TRBD2 agrees at 12 bases. With 1 base clipped from V and 8 bases from J, the junction kept 9 bases outside the gene matches. This CDR3 has 17 residues. Germline V gene data show CDR1 as LNHDA and CDR2 as SQIVND (reference sequence). This chain's CDR3 is CASSIGASGGARDEQFF. CDR3 nucleotides: TGTGCCAGTAGTATAGGGGCTAGCGGGGGGGCCAGGGATGAGCAGTTCTTC.

There are a few counts of this clone. This chain uses TRBV4-1 with TRBJ1-5; 11 bases match TRBD1. Germline V CDR1 and CDR2: MGHRA, YSYEKL. Trimming cost V 0 bases and J 7 bases; bases outside gene matches: 2. This CDR3 contains 15 residues. CDR3 region: CASSQEGQGGQPQHF. In DNA form, the CDR3 reads TGCGCCAGCAGCCAAGAGGGACAGGGGGGACAGCCCCAGCATTTT.

V and J are TRBV27 and TRBJ1-2; maybe TRBD1 (6 bases). The V gene's germline CDR1 is MNHEY and CDR2 SMNVEV (reference sequence). The V and J ends lost 6 bases and 2 bases respectively, with 13 bases between them. The CDR3 spans 14 residues. The CDR3 loop is CASSPGQWNYGYTF. CDR3 nucleotides: TGTGCCAGCAGCCCAGGACAGTGGAACTATGGCTACACCTTC.

The chain recombines TRBV7-9 with TRBJ1-2; TRBD1 is a possible D gene (5 bases). The germline CDR1 and CDR2 sequences are SEHNR and FQNEAQ (reference sequence). The CDR3 extends over 13 amino acids. V gave up 8 bases and J gave up 2 bases, with 12 bases separating them. CDR3 amino acids: CASPGEGNYGYTF. In DNA form, the CDR3 reads TGTGCCAGCCCGGGGGAGGGGAACTATGGCTACACCTTC. Drawing the rest from reference TRBV7-9 and TRBJ1-2, the complete variable domain is DTGVSQNPRHKITKRGQNVTFRCDPISEHNRLYWYRQTLGQGPEFLTYFQNEAQLEKSRLLSDRFSAERPKGSFSTLEIQRTEQGDSAMYLCASPGEGNYGYTFGSGTRLTVV.

The chain couples TRBV11-2 to TRBJ1-2, with TRBD1 as a possible D gene (6 bases). The V gene's germline CDR1 is SGHAT and CDR2 FQNNGV. This CDR3 comprises 15 residues. Trimming pared 8 bases from V and 2 bases from J, leaving 18 bases between. The CDR3 bases are TGTGCCAGCGCTTTATCGAGGGGGACGAACTATGGCTACACCTTC. Its translation is CASALSRGTNYGYTF.

This clone has more than one count but fewer than ten. In nucleotides, the CDR3 is TGCGCCAGCAGCCCCTTCGGGGGACATGAGCAGTTCTTC. As protein: CASSPFGGHEQFF. This chain joins TRBV5-1 and TRBJ2-1, with TRBD2 as a possible D gene (6 bases). This CDR3 is built from 13 residues. The V end lost 4 bases, the J end lost 8 bases, and 13 bases lay between the germline ends. Germline V gives CDR1 SGHRS, CDR2 YFSETQ. Full variable domain (rest looked up from reference TRBV5-1 and TRBJ2-1): KAGVTQTPRYLIKTRGQQVTLSCSPISGHRSVSWYQQTPGQGLQFLFEYFSETQRNKGNFPGRFSGRQFSNSRSEMNVSTLELGDSALYLCASSPFGGHEQFFGPGTRLTVL.

The CDR3 loop is CASSQSGHNEQFF. Written as DNA, the CDR3 is TGCGCCAGCAGCCAATCTGGACACAATGAGCAGTTCTTC. This chain uses TRBV4-3 with TRBJ2-1; D is unclear. In germline, CDR1 is LGHNA, CDR2 YSLEER. The CDR3 totals 13 residues. Trimming stripped 2 bases from V and 5 bases from J, with 7 bases between.

This sequence joins TRBV14 and TRBJ2-6; D not certain. Deletions cut 4 bases from V and 4 bases from J, with 11 bases between. Germline loops: CDR1 SGHDN, CDR2 FVKESK. CDR3 length equals 15 residues. CDR3: CASSLRLSGANVLTF. The CDR3, as DNA: TGTGCCAGCAGCCTTAGGCTCTCGGGGGCCAACGTCCTGACTTTC.

The rearrangement uses TRBV3-1 (or the pseudogene TRBV3-2) and TRBJ2-5; 8 positions match TRBD1. Looked up from germline, CDR1 is LGHDT and CDR2 is YNNKEL (reference sequence). Losses at the gene ends were 3 bases for V and 4 bases for J; bases not matched to a gene: 10. The CDR3 is 16 residues long. The chain's CDR3 is CASSQDRVLQGETQYF. Written as DNA, the CDR3 is TGTGCCAGCAGCCAGGACAGGGTTCTTCAGGGAGAGACCCAGTACTTC.

The chain recombines TRBV5-8 with TRBJ2-1; D may be TRBD1 or TRBD2 (5 bases each). This CDR3 has 16 amino acids. V was pared by 0 bases and J by 8 bases, with 18 bases between. Germline lookup yields CDR1 SGHTS and CDR2 YDEGEE. In DNA, the CDR3 is TGTGCCAGCAGCTTGGGGTGGGGGATAGTCTCTTATGAGCAGTTCTTC. Amino acid sequence: CASSLGWGIVSYEQFF.

CDR3: CASSQISGGLGNQPQHF. CDR3 coding DNA: TGCGCCAGCAGCCAGATCTCAGGGGGTTTGGGCAATCAGCCCCAGCATTTT. The V call is TRBV4-1, the J call TRBJ1-5, with TRBD1 matching 7 bases. V was pared by 3 bases and J by 2 bases, with 10 bases of the junction left unmatched. Germline V gene sequence: CDR1 MGHRA, CDR2 YSYEKL. The CDR3 spans 17 residues.

The V call is TRBV10-3, the J call TRBJ2-5; possible D gene TRBD2, 5 bases. CDR1 and CDR2 from the germline V gene are ENHRY and SYGVKD. V was pared by 7 bases and J by 5 bases, with 11 bases between. CDR3 length: 12 residues. Written as DNA, the CDR3 is TGTGCCATCAATGACGGCGGGGAGACCCAGTACTTC. It yields the protein CAINDGGETQYF.

V gene TRBV19 combines with J gene TRBJ1-1; D is unclear. This CDR3 region has 16 residues. Trimming cost V 5 bases and J 0 bases, with 16 bases left between them. Germline V CDR1 and CDR2: LNHDA, SQIVND (reference sequence). For the CDR3, the DNA is TGTGCCAGTAGTTCGGGGAAGGCCGTAGTGAACACTGAAGCTTTCTTT. This codes for CASSSGKAVVNTEAFF.